This entry lists 32 T cell receptor beta chains sequenced from one sample in a study of CD4 T cells in relation to SARS-CoV-2 and coronaviruses. Sequencing used immunoSEQ multiplex PCR; TCRdb keeps in-frame clones, though not all of them. Among about 34,000 clones listed, more than 60% were seen once. No cognate antigen is known for these TCRs. The specimen sequenced was memory CD4+ T cells from PBMCs, cultured in vitro. These receptors came from an adult with COVID-19.

CDR3 region: CASRYRVAGDEQFF. In DNA form, the CDR3 reads TGTGCCAGCAGATACAGGGTGGCGGGAGATGAGCAGTTCTTC. The chain couples TRBV5-6 to TRBJ2-1; a possible D gene is TRBD2 (7 bases). V was pared by 5 bases and J by 8 bases, with 17 bases between. Per the germline V gene, CDR1 is SGHDT and CDR2 is YYEEEE. This CDR3 is 14 amino acids long.

This clone has more than one count but fewer than ten. In DNA form, the CDR3 reads TGTGCCAGCACCTCGGGCGGCTTATACGAGCAGTACTTC. This encodes CASTSGGLYEQYF. This chain joins TRBV2 and TRBJ2-7; unclear D gene. Trimming pared 7 bases from V and 4 bases from J, leaving 14 bases between. The CDR3 has 13 amino acids. Germline-derived CDR1 and CDR2 are SNHLY and FYNNEI.

This clone was counted a few times. The junction departs from the called germline gene at one end, perhaps through a read error. V gene TRBV19 combines with J gene TRBJ2-3, with 13 bases aligning to TRBD2. Germline CDR1 is LNHDA and CDR2 is SQIVND (reference sequence). The CDR3 is made up of 16 amino acids. The CDR3, as DNA: TGTGCCAGTAGTCTAGAGGGACTAGCGGGGACAGATACGCAGTATTTT. It encodes CASSLEGLAGTDTQYF.

The rearrangement links TRBV7-2 to TRBJ1-1; weak D call: TRBD1 (5 bases). Trimming removed 6 bases from V and 1 base from J, with 9 bases in between. The CDR3 is made up of 13 amino acids. Germline V gives CDR1 SGHTA, CDR2 FQGNSA. The CDR3 is CASRSTGNTEAFF. DNA of the CDR3: TGTGCCAGCAGAAGTACAGGGAACACTGAAGCTTTCTTT.

The chain joins TRBV4-3 to TRBJ2-7; D is undetermined. Trimming took off 1 base at V and 2 bases at J, with 9 bases between the two ends. CDR1 LGHNA and CDR2 YSLEER come from the germline V gene. CDR3 length equals 14 residues. The CDR3 protein is CASSQGIFTYEQYF. DNA for the CDR3: TGCGCCAGCAGCCAAGGCATTTTCACCTACGAGCAGTACTTC.

This clone was recorded once. This chain joins TRBV9 and TRBJ2-3; tentative D call: TRBD2 (6 bases). Germline V gene sequence: CDR1 SGDLS, CDR2 YYNGEE. The ends were cut back, 0 bases at V and 2 bases at J, with 13 bases in the middle. The CDR3 spans 16 residues. The CDR3, as DNA: TGTGCCAGCAGCGTAGCGGAGGGAGCGGACACAGATACGCAGTATTTT. This translates into CASSVAEGADTDTQYF.

The CDR3 is CASSLQGSEADTQYF. The CDR3 region has the DNA TGTGCCAGCAGCTTACAGGGGTCTGAGGCAGATACGCAGTATTTT. The J gene is TRBJ2-3, the V gene TRBV7-3, with a weak D call TRBD1 (6 bases). Trimming took 2 bases from V and 4 from J, leaving 13 bases between them. Germline loops: CDR1 SGHTA, CDR2 FQGTGA. The CDR3 covers 15 residues.

This clone was seen a handful of times. This chain links TRBV28 with TRBJ1-1, with 8 positions matching TRBD1. CDR1 and CDR2 (germline): MDHEN, SYDVKM. The CDR3 length is 15 residues. V gave up 5 bases and J gave up 7 bases; unmatched junction bases: 12. For the CDR3, the DNA is TGTGCCAGCAGTGCCCCTAGGCAGGGGGCCTTTGAAGCTTTCTTT. The encoded protein is CASSAPRQGAFEAFF.

The chain couples TRBV7-8 to TRBJ2-3, with 7 nucleotides matching TRBD2. The CDR3 sequence is 14 residues long. CDR1 and CDR2 from the germline V gene are SGHVS and FQNEAQ. V lost 1 base, J lost 8 bases, and 6 bases stayed unmatched. CDR3: CASSLVPGGATQYF. DNA for the CDR3: TGTGCCAGCAGCTTAGTACCGGGAGGAGCTACGCAGTATTTT.

This clone was found a few times. The chain links TRBV6-5 to TRBJ2-7; 8 bases fit TRBD2. Per germline, CDR1 MNHEY and CDR2 SVGAGI. This CDR3 contains 12 residues. With 11 bases clipped from V and 1 base from J, the junction kept 4 bases outside the gene matches. CDR3: CARPGGSYEQYF. In DNA, the CDR3 is TGTGCCCGACCGGGGGGGTCCTACGAGCAGTACTTC.

The V and J genes are TRBV6-2 or TRBV6-3 and TRBJ2-5, with D possibly TRBD1 on 6 matching bases. Trimming shortened V by 6 bases and J by 5 bases, and 13 bases separated the two germline ends. This CDR3 region has 13 residues. Germline V gene data show CDR1 as MNHEY and CDR2 as SVGEGT. The chain's CDR3 is CASSSGQWETQYF. The CDR3 nucleotides read TGTGCCAGCAGCAGCGGACAGTGGGAGACCCAGTACTTC.

This sequence joins TRBV12-1 and TRBJ2-1; the listed D gene, TRBD2, was not tested against the DNA. TRBV12-1 represents a pseudogene. The CDR3 length is 19 residues. The CDR3 reads CASSFGGTSGRGTYNEQFF. CDR3 sequence (DNA): TGTGCCAGCAGCTTTGGTGGGACTAGCGGGAGGGGGACCTACAATGAGCAGTTCTTC.

DNA for the CDR3: TGTGCCTGGAGTCAGGGGGCGCTCCCAGATACGCAGTATTTT. Translated, it gives CAWSQGALPDTQYF. The chain combines TRBV30 with TRBJ2-3; 8 bases agree with TRBD1. The length of the CDR3 is 14 residues. J gave up 4 bases and V 2 bases, and 5 bases lay outside the gene matches. Germline lookup yields CDR1 GTSNPN and CDR2 SVGIG (reference sequence). Full variable domain (outside the CDR3, taken from reference TRBV30 and TRBJ2-3): SQTIHQWPATLVQPVGSPLSLECTVEGTSNPNLYWYRQAAGRGLQLLFYSVGIGQISSEVPQNLSASRPQDRQFILSSKKLLLSDSGFYLCAWSQGALPDTQYFGPGTRLTVL.

V usage is TRBV19 and J usage is TRBJ2-3, with 9 bases aligning to TRBD1. J lost 5 bases, V lost 6 bases, and 9 bases had no gene match. Germline V CDR1 and CDR2: LNHDA, SQIVND (reference sequence). The CDR3 runs to 15 residues. The CDR3 nucleotides are TGTGCCAGTAGCCCTACAGGGGGCGTAGGAGATACGCAGTATTTT. Protein sequence: CASSPTGGVGDTQYF. The full variable domain, its missing parts supplied by reference TRBV19 and TRBJ2-3, is DGGITQSPKYLFRKEGQNVTLSCEQNLNHDAMYWYRQDPGQGLRLIYYSQIVNDFQKGDIAEGYSVSREKKESFPLTVTSAQKNPTAFYLCASSPTGGVGDTQYFGPGTRLTVL.

This chain connects TRBV7-2 to TRBJ2-7, with 10 bases lining up with TRBD2. CDR3 size: 18 residues. CDR1 is SGHTA and CDR2 is FQGNSA in the germline V gene. The junction had 11 bases not matched to a gene; V was cut back by 0 bases and J by 3 bases. CDR3: CASSLAGSLAGVNYEQYF. The DNA of the CDR3 is TGTGCCAGCAGCTTAGCGGGAAGTCTAGCGGGAGTAAACTACGAGCAGTACTTC.

The CDR3 region has the DNA TGTGCCAGCAGCCACAGTGTTAGTGGCTACACCTTC. Encoded protein: CASSHSVSGYTF. The rearrangement joins TRBV7-2 to TRBJ1-2, with unresolved D. CDR3 size: 12 residues. Per germline, CDR1 SGHTA and CDR2 FQGNSA. The germline V and J ends were trimmed by 5 bases and 7 bases, with 11 bases remaining between them.

The chain is built from TRBV9 and TRBJ2-5; no reliable D call. The CDR3 length is 12 residues. Deletions cut 4 bases from V and 4 bases from J, with 8 bases between. The germline gives CDR1 SGDLS, CDR2 YYNGEE. CDR3 DNA: TGTGCCAGCAGCAAAAACCGAGAGACCCAGTACTTC. Translated: CASSKNRETQYF.

This clone was counted a few times. This rearrangement joins TRBV5-1 to TRBJ1-1; a possible D gene is TRBD1 (5 bases). The V end lost 0 bases, the J end lost 13 bases, and 16 bases lay between the germline ends. CDR1 SGHRS and CDR2 YFSETQ come from the germline V gene. The CDR3 is 13 amino acids. CDR3 residues: CASSLAPGRVVFF. The CDR3 region has the DNA TGCGCCAGCAGCTTGGCCCCAGGGCGAGTAGTTTTCTTT.

The CDR3 loop is CAWSGGYQETQYF. The CDR3 bases are TGTGCCTGGAGTGGGGGCTATCAAGAGACCCAGTACTTC. The rearrangement joins TRBV30 to TRBJ2-5; tentatively, D is TRBD1 (5 bases). CDR1 and CDR2 (germline): GTSNPN, SVGIG (reference sequence). The germline V and J ends were trimmed by 1 base and 2 bases, with 8 bases remaining between them. The length of the CDR3 is 13 residues.

The chain has TRBV5-5 and TRBJ2-2; TRBD2 matches 7 bases. Unmatched junction bases numbered 4, after V lost 0 bases and J lost 2 bases. Per germline, CDR1 SGHKS and CDR2 YYEKEE (reference sequence). This CDR3 region has 16 residues. The CDR3 region has the DNA TGTGCCAGCAGCTTGGGGCTAGCGGAAAACACCGGGGAGCTGTTTTTT. Translation gives CASSLGLAENTGELFF.

This clone was counted only a few times. The rearrangement joins TRBV28 to TRBJ2-7, with a weak D call TRBD1 (6 bases). Germline V gives CDR1 MDHEN, CDR2 SYDVKM. V was trimmed by 2 bases and J by 4 bases, leaving 9 bases between them. The CDR3 sequence is 13 residues long. Here the CDR3 DNA reads TGTGCCAGCAGTTTAGGGGGCTTTTACGAGCAGTACTTC. Translating it yields CASSLGGFYEQYF.

The genes are TRBV2 and TRBJ2-7; a possible D gene is TRBD2 (5 bases). The CDR3 loop spans 12 amino acids. Germline V gene lookup returns CDR1 SNHLY and CDR2 FYNNEI. Between the trimmed V and J ends, which lost 8 bases and 1 base, there was a span of 9 bases. The CDR3 bases are TGTGCCAGCGGAGGAGGTTCCTACGAGCAGTACTTC. It encodes CASGGGSYEQYF.

This rearrangement joins TRBV6-5 to TRBJ2-7, with 11 bases that match TRBD1. This CDR3 comprises 14 residues. V lost 6 bases and J lost 1; bases outside the gene matches: 2. The germline CDR1 and CDR2 sequences are MNHEY and SVGAGI. In DNA, the CDR3 is TGTGCCAGCAGCGGACAGGGGGCGTCCTACGAGCAGTACTTC. Translation: CASSGQGASYEQYF.

The chain combines TRBV15 with TRBJ2-1, with D tentatively TRBD2 (5 bases). CDR1 LNHNV and CDR2 YYDKDF come from the germline V gene (reference sequence). Trimming shortened V by 2 bases and J by 3 bases, and 11 bases separated the two germline ends. The CDR3 length is 15 residues. This CDR3 is CATSRQRNDYNEQFF. CDR3 sequence (DNA): TGTGCCACCAGCAGACAGCGGAATGACTACAATGAGCAGTTCTTC.

Regarding this clone: The sample has other DNA sequences that encode this CDR3 too. The gene calls are TRBV24-1 and TRBJ2-2; no clear D gene. The germline V gene has CDR1 KGHDR and CDR2 SFDVKD. This CDR3 comprises 11 residues. Trimming pared 5 bases from V and 5 bases from J, leaving 2 bases between. The CDR3 DNA follows: TGTGCCACCAGTGCGACCGGGGAGCTGTTTTTT. Translated: CATSATGELFF.

The chain employs TRBV29-1 and TRBJ2-7, with TRBD1 as a possible D gene (6 bases). The CDR3 has 15 amino acids. Germline CDR1 and CDR2: SQVTM and ANQGSEA. Trimming left V 4 bases short and J 2 bases short, with 18 bases between. DNA of the CDR3: TGCAGCGTTGGACAGGCCTTGGCGAAACCCTACGAGCAGTACTTC. It specifies CSVGQALAKPYEQYF.

The chain links TRBV4-1 to TRBJ1-1; D perhaps matches TRBD1 (6 bases). Trimming took off 5 bases at V and 1 base at J, with 14 bases between the two ends. CDR1 is MGHRA, CDR2 YSYEKL, per germline. The CDR3 runs 15 residues. The CDR3 spells CASSNRTAKNTEAFF. DNA for the CDR3: TGCGCCAGCAGCAATCGGACAGCCAAGAACACTGAAGCTTTCTTT.

V is TRBV5-6 and J is TRBJ2-7; tentatively, D is TRBD2 (6 bases). The V gene lost 0 bases and the J gene lost 2 bases, with 12 bases spanning the gap. Germline V lookup: CDR1 SGHDT, CDR2 YYEEEE. The CDR3 totals 15 residues. CDR3 sequence: CASSLGSGLTYEQYF. DNA for the CDR3: TGTGCCAGCAGCTTGGGAAGCGGACTAACCTACGAGCAGTACTTC.

The chain carries TRBV11-2 and TRBJ2-5; no reliable D call. The V and J ends lost 5 bases and 4 bases respectively, with 11 bases between them. Looked up from germline, CDR1 is SGHAT and CDR2 is FQNNGV. The CDR3 has 13 residues. CDR3 DNA: TGTGCCAGCAGCATTACTACCCCAGAGACCCAGTACTTC. Protein product: CASSITTPETQYF.

The chain has TRBV2 and TRBJ2-5; D not certain. The length of the CDR3 is 12 residues. Germline assignment: CDR1 SNHLY and CDR2 FYNNEI. Trimming stripped 8 bases from V and 0 bases from J, with 7 bases between. The CDR3 sequence: CASSLYQETQYF. The CDR3 coding sequence is TGTGCCAGCTCCTTGTACCAAGAGACCCAGTACTTC.

This clone was recorded a few times. The chain joins TRBV3-1 (or the pseudogene TRBV3-2) to TRBJ1-1; TRBD1 might be the D (5 bases). The V end lost 3 bases, the J end lost 7 bases, and 12 bases lay between the germline ends. CDR3 length: 13 residues. In germline, CDR1 is LGHDT, CDR2 YNNKEL (reference sequence). The DNA for the CDR3 is TGTGCCAGCAGCCATCGGGGCCAGGGTGAAGCTTTCTTT. Translating gives CASSHRGQGEAFF.

The CDR3 DNA follows: TGCGCCCCCCTGGGCGGAGACAGGGCTGCCTACGAGCAGTACTTC. Its translation: CAPLGGDRAAYEQYF. The chain has TRBV5-1 and TRBJ2-7; 7 positions agree with TRBD1. Germline-derived CDR1 and CDR2 are SGHRS and YFSETQ. There are 15 residues in the CDR3. V trimming: 10 bases; J trimming: 2 bases; junction bases outside the gene matches: 15. The whole variable domain, remainder taken from reference TRBV5-1 and TRBJ2-7, is KAGVTQTPRYLIKTRGQQVTLSCSPISGHRSVSWYQQTPGQGLQFLFEYFSETQRNKGNFPGRFSGRQFSNSRSEMNVSTLELGDSALYLCAPLGGDRAAYEQYFGPGTRLTVT.